This TCR beta chain was recovered during a study of CD8 T cells in ankylosing spondylitis (dated by TCRdb to about 2017). For the wider study: The study profiled T cell receptor beta repertoires in healthy donors and ankylosing spondylitis patients to find disease-linked TCR variants. The full study cohort comprised about 25 ankylosing spondylitis patients and around 100 healthy donors. Peripheral blood was sampled, and synovial fluid was additionally collected from ankylosing spondylitis patients.

Study-wide conclusions, independent of this receptor: Blood from ankylosing spondylitis patients appeared to be characterized by a TCR beta motif composed of under 10 highly homologous amino acid variants. The disease-linked clones were reported as significantly enriched in matched synovial fluid samples from ankylosing spondylitis patients. Some TCR beta motif variants had previously been reported in synovial fluid and blood of reactive arthritis patients, which suggested common disease-initiation mechanisms. A CD8+ phenotype was shown by the disease-linked clones, which were found at relatively low frequencies in peripheral blood.

Sequencing took place on an Illumina HiSeq 2500. Quantitative 5'-RACE with molecular barcodes was the method used to prepare the TCR beta libraries. As for how the authors treated the data: To identify disease-linked TCR variants, a new computational method was used, one built on a probabilistic model of VDJ rearrangement. Starting from the raw public reads, TCRdb applied fastp trimming at Q25, assembled clones with MiXCR and retained in-frame beta chains. Each entry merges the rows of one CDR3 protein and shows their most common DNA and genes. TCRdb's processing, not the authors' own work, is the source of the V and J calls. The sample data list about 35,000 distinct CDR3 sequences, and about 3% of these were observed just once. Roughly 2.8% of the sample comes from the top ten. Comments on this clonotype: Its antigen is currently not known. No per-base quality is available; no much larger clone lies one base away.

The CDR3 runs 14 amino acids, cysteine and phenylalanine included. Only the CDR3 DNA stays, 42 bases, in frame from base 1. Looking up the germline V gene yields CDR1 SGDLS and CDR2 YYNGEE. Trimming takes 3 bases from V and 4 bases from J, and the germline ends sit 13 bases apart. The chain is assembled from TRBV9 and TRBJ2-5; possibly the D gene is TRBD2, per 5 matching bases. The receptor's source is a male donor with ankylosing spondylitis or in good health (not recorded which). The sequencing input was blood, either unsorted or a sorted T cell fraction (not recorded which). The DNA sequence reads TGTGCCAGCAGCGCAGACGAGCGGCCAGAGACCCAGTACTTC. The encoded protein is CASSADERPETQYF.